A selection of T cell receptor beta chains follows, all from one sample in a study of blood T cell repertoires in COVID-19. Only in-frame clones appear in the TCRdb table, and some are missing; sequencing was by immunoSEQ multiplex PCR. Among hundreds of thousands of clones, 80% were seen once, and the ten largest hold 6.5% to 9%. Sample: PBMCs or T cells enriched from blood (not recorded which). The source is a woman in her 40s with acute COVID-19. The CDR3 runs from the conserved cysteine through the conserved F or W. Fields, in order: CDR3 protein, CDR3 DNA, J gene, D gene, V gene, clone size. D genes are given only for firm matches. Only some rows state a clone size, as once, few, many or a class for expanded clones.

CDR3aa: CASSWGQNYGYTF; CDR3nt: TGTGCCAGCAGCTGGGGACAAAACTATGGCTACACCTTC; j_gene: TRBJ1-2; d_gene: .; v_gene: TRBV27; abundance: .
CDR3aa: CASSTLSGGGTEAFF; CDR3nt: TGTGCCAGTAGTACCCTGTCAGGGGGCGGGACTGAAGCTTTCTTT; j_gene: TRBJ1-1; d_gene: TRBD1; v_gene: TRBV19; abundance: .
CDR3aa: CATSRLRGGRNEQFF; CDR3nt: TGTGCCACCAGCAGACTCCGCGGGGGGCGGAATGAGCAGTTCTTC; j_gene: TRBJ2-1; d_gene: TRBD2; v_gene: TRBV15; abundance: .
CDR3aa: CASSETGGSYNEQFF; CDR3nt: TGCGCCAGCAGTGAGACAGGGGGCTCCTACAATGAGCAGTTCTTC; j_gene: TRBJ2-1; d_gene: TRBD1; v_gene: TRBV10-2; abundance: many
CDR3aa: CASSVTGGRATEAFF; CDR3nt: TGTGCCAGCAGCGTGACAGGGGGTAGGGCAACTGAAGCTTTCTTT; j_gene: TRBJ1-1; d_gene: TRBD1; v_gene: TRBV9; abundance: .
CDR3aa: CASSPGTGAYEQYF; CDR3nt: TGTGCCAGCTCACCAGGGACAGGGGCCTACGAGCAGTACTTC; j_gene: TRBJ2-7; d_gene: TRBD1; v_gene: TRBV18; abundance: once
CDR3aa: CASSPRVSDTGELFF; CDR3nt: TGTGCCAGCTCACCCCGGGTCAGCGACACCGGGGAGCTGTTTTTT; j_gene: TRBJ2-2; d_gene: .; v_gene: TRBV18; abundance: few
CDR3aa: CASSQEGTGTYEQYF; CDR3nt: TGTGCCAGCAGCCAAGAAGGGACAGGGACATACGAGCAGTACTTC; j_gene: TRBJ2-7; d_gene: TRBD1; v_gene: TRBV4-2; abundance: .
CDR3aa: CASSSMTGPYGYTF; CDR3nt: TGTGCCAGCAGCTCGATGACAGGACCTTATGGCTACACCTTC; j_gene: TRBJ1-2; d_gene: .; v_gene: TRBV11-2; abundance: .
CDR3aa: CASSLATDRANYGYTF; CDR3nt: TGCGCCAGCAGCTTGGCCACGGACAGGGCTAACTATGGCTACACCTTC; j_gene: TRBJ1-2; d_gene: TRBD1; v_gene: TRBV5-1; abundance: .
CDR3aa: CASSAGGMYNEQFF; CDR3nt: TGTGCCAGCAGCGCGGGGGGGATGTACAATGAGCAGTTCTTC; j_gene: TRBJ2-1; d_gene: TRBD2; v_gene: TRBV11-3; abundance: .
CDR3aa: CASSRETSSSGGEQFF; CDR3nt: TGTGCCAGCAGTCGAGAGACGTCGTCGTCGGGGGGTGAGCAGTTCTTC; j_gene: TRBJ2-1; d_gene: TRBD2; v_gene: TRBV6-6; abundance: few
CDR3aa: CASSPAAGEGYTF; CDR3nt: TGTGCCAGCAGCCCAGCGGCGGGGGAGGGCTACACCTTC; j_gene: TRBJ1-2; d_gene: .; v_gene: TRBV11-2; abundance: once
CDR3aa: CASSPTGRGKETQYF; CDR3nt: TGTGCCAGCAGTCCGACAGGAAGGGGTAAAGAGACCCAGTACTTC; j_gene: TRBJ2-5; d_gene: .; v_gene: TRBV6-5; abundance: .
CDR3aa: CASSLSGFGRNEQFF; CDR3nt: TGTGCCAGCAGTCTGAGCGGGTTTGGTCGCAATGAGCAGTTCTTC; j_gene: TRBJ2-1; d_gene: .; v_gene: TRBV28; abundance: .
CDR3aa: CASSTGMNTEAFF; CDR3nt: TGTGCCAGCAGTACGGGAATGAACACTGAAGCTTTCTTT; j_gene: TRBJ1-1; d_gene: .; v_gene: TRBV2; abundance: .